The 27 T cell receptor beta chains below come from one sample, sequenced in a study of blood T cells in healthy people across ages. Next came a second PCR, run for about 6 to 12 cycles, which used a sample-barcoded 5' primer along with a J-beta primer mix. Each CDR3 protein is one row after TCRdb ran MiXCR on the 5' RACE reads. The sample includes roughly 800,000 distinct CDR3 sequences, about 62% of them seen just once. The sequenced sample was blood. The origin of the receptors is a man between 25 and 39 years old in good health.

This clonotype was counted between two and nine times. V is TRBV20-1 and J is TRBJ2-4; the D call may be TRBD1 or TRBD2 (6 bases each). The CDR3 runs to 12 residues. V lost 5 bases, J lost 8 bases, and 13 bases lay in between. Germline V gene sequence: CDR1 DFQATT, CDR2 SNEGSKA (reference sequence). CDR3 loop: CSASGGRDIQYF. CDR3 coding DNA: TGCAGTGCTTCCGGGGGCAGAGACATTCAGTACTTC.

This sequence joins TRBV11-2 and TRBJ2-1; D might be TRBD1 (6 bases). Trimming pared 5 bases from V and 13 bases from J, leaving 24 bases between. Germline V lookup: CDR1 SGHAT, CDR2 FQNNGV. The CDR3 extends over 15 amino acids. CDR3 loop: CASSANRWGQETQFF. CDR3 DNA sequence: TGTGCCAGCAGCGCGAATAGGTGGGGACAAGAGACCCAGTTCTTC.

The chain has TRBV6-2 or TRBV6-3 and TRBJ2-7, with TRBD2 matching over 11 bases. The germline gives CDR1 MNHEY, CDR2 SVGEGT. V lost 6 bases to trimming and J lost 7 bases; unmatched junction nucleotides: 11. The CDR3 loop spans 15 amino acids. The CDR3 DNA is TGTGCCAGCAGAAACCTACTAGCGGGAGATAAGGAGCAGTACTTC. This sequence encodes CASRNLLAGDKEQYF.

This clonotype showed up just a few times. This rearrangement joins TRBV7-9 to TRBJ2-1; possible D gene TRBD1, 6 bases. CDR1 is SEHNR and CDR2 is FQNEAQ in the germline V gene (reference sequence). CDR3 length equals 16 residues. V lost 0 bases and J 15 bases, leaving 24 bases between the germline ends. CDR3 region: CASSLAGPGQRNAAFF. The CDR3 DNA sequence: TGTGCCAGCAGCTTAGCGGGACCGGGACAACGAAACGCGGCGTTCTTC.

This chain connects TRBV7-2 to TRBJ2-1; 11 nucleotides agree with TRBD2. V lost 8 bases, J lost 13 bases, and 19 bases stayed unmatched. CDR3 size: 16 residues. In germline, CDR1 is SGHTA, CDR2 FQGNSA. For the CDR3, the DNA is TGTGCCAGCTCATCGACTAGCGGGATAGCCGTAGAGACCCAGTTCTTC. Translated, it gives CASSSTSGIAVETQFF.

V and J are TRBV6-6 and TRBJ2-5; TRBD2 is a possible D gene (6 bases). CDR3 length: 13 amino acids. The ends were cut back, 10 bases at V and 0 bases at J, with 12 bases in the middle. The germline gives CDR1 MNHNY, CDR2 SVGAGI (reference sequence). The CDR3 spells CATGGGYQETQYF. CDR3 DNA sequence: TGTGCCACCGGGGGTGGGTACCAAGAGACCCAGTACTTC.

The chain recombines TRBV28 with TRBJ2-7; 10 nucleotides match TRBD1. Germline CDR1 and CDR2: MDHEN and SYDVKM. This CDR3 is 12 amino acids long. CDR3 in amino acids: CASGTGAYEQYF. The CDR3 nucleotides read TGTGCGTCCGGGACAGGGGCCTACGAGCAGTACTTC.

The genes are TRBV6-5 and TRBJ1-1; D gene ambiguous. Looked up from germline, CDR1 is MNHEY and CDR2 is SVGAGI. The V gene lost 5 bases and the J gene lost 2 bases, with 12 bases spanning the gap. The CDR3 extends over 14 amino acids. The CDR3 DNA reads TGTGCCAGCAGTCCTACGGTCATAAACACTGAAGCTTTCTTT. Translated, it gives CASSPTVINTEAFF.

This clonotype was seen more than once but under ten times. V usage is TRBV7-2 and J usage is TRBJ2-7; 10 bases map to TRBD1. There are 15 residues in the CDR3. V trimming: 2 bases; J trimming: 7 bases; junction bases outside the gene matches: 8. Germline CDR1 reads SGHTA; CDR2 reads FQGNSA. This CDR3 reads CASSLQGQGFGEQYF. For the CDR3, the DNA is TGTGCCAGCAGCTTACAGGGACAGGGGTTTGGAGAGCAGTACTTC. The complete variable domain, with remaining parts taken from reference TRBV7-2 and TRBJ2-7, reads GAGVSQSPSNKVTEKGKDVELRCDPISGHTALYWYRQSLGQGLEFLIYFQGNSAPDKSGLPSDRFSAERTGGSVSTLTIQRTQQEDSAVYLCASSLQGQGFGEQYFGPGTRLTVT.

CDR3 nucleotide sequence: TGTGCCAGCAGCCAAGGTGCAGGGGCCGACGAAAAACTGTTTTTT. The encoded protein is CASSQGAGADEKLFF. The chain joins TRBV4-2 to TRBJ1-4, with D tentatively TRBD1 (6 bases). The CDR3 runs 15 residues. Trimming removed 1 base from V and 8 bases from J, with 14 bases in between. Germline loops: CDR1 LGHNA, CDR2 YNFKEQ.

The rearrangement links TRBV4-2 to TRBJ1-2; 7 positions match TRBD1. Germline-derived CDR1 and CDR2 are LGHNA and YNFKEQ. V shed 1 base, J shed 2 bases, and the junction held 7 bases outside the gene matches. This CDR3 is built from 16 residues. In DNA, the CDR3 is TGTGCCAGCAGCCAAGCCTCCGGGACAGCCAACTATGGCTACACCTTC. Amino acid sequence: CASSQASGTANYGYTF.

V and J are TRBV20-1 and TRBJ2-3; TRBD1 aligns across 8 bases. Germline CDR1 and CDR2: DFQATT and SNEGSKA (reference sequence). The CDR3 has 16 amino acids. V lost 5 bases and J lost 2; bases outside the gene matches: 12. The CDR3 nucleotides read TGCAGTGCTTCCTATAGGACAGGGAGCATCACAGATACGCAGTATTTT. Translating gives CSASYRTGSITDTQYF.

The rearrangement uses TRBV30 and TRBJ2-1; D gene ambiguous. CDR1 and CDR2 from the germline V gene are GTSNPN and SVGIG (reference sequence). The CDR3 runs 14 residues. The V gene lost 5 bases and the J gene lost 0 bases, with 11 bases spanning the gap. CDR3 sequence reads: CAWVRQISYNEQFF. As DNA, the CDR3 is TGTGCCTGGGTAAGACAAATCTCCTACAATGAGCAGTTCTTC.

This clonotype appeared a single time. The chain is built from TRBV7-2 and TRBJ2-3; TRBD2 agrees at 7 bases. V gave up 1 base and J gave up 4 bases; unmatched junction bases: 5. CDR1 SGHTA and CDR2 FQGNSA come from the germline V gene. The CDR3 totals 15 residues. CDR3 residues: CASSLGWGGADTQYF. DNA of the CDR3: TGTGCCAGCAGCTTAGGATGGGGGGGTGCAGATACGCAGTATTTT.

This chain joins TRBV25-1 and TRBJ2-2; 7 bases map to TRBD2. Germline CDR1 is MGHDK and CDR2 is SYGVNS. This CDR3 is 14 amino acids long. Trimming took 9 bases from V and 3 from J; bases not matched to a gene: 7. Here the CDR3 reads CASTWGGHTGELFF. The CDR3 bases are TGTGCCAGTACCTGGGGGGGACACACCGGGGAGCTGTTTTTT.

The V and J genes are TRBV7-9 and TRBJ2-7; D possibly matches TRBD1 or TRBD2 (5 bases each). The CDR3 is 14 amino acids. Trimming took off 5 bases at V and 3 bases at J, with 14 bases between the two ends. From germline, CDR1 is SEHNR and CDR2 FQNEAQ (reference sequence). CDR3 sequence (DNA): TGTGCCAGCAGCCTCCCGGGACCGCGCTACGAGCAGTACTTC. It translates to CASSLPGPRYEQYF.

V and J are TRBV6-5 and TRBJ2-5, with TRBD2 as a possible D gene (6 bases). CDR1 is MNHEY and CDR2 is SVGAGI in the germline V gene. V was cut by 6 bases and J by 11 bases, with 16 bases left in between. CDR3 length equals 12 residues. Written as DNA, the CDR3 is TGTGCCAGCAGGGACCGGGACTTTGAGCAGTACTTC. It is translated as CASRDRDFEQYF.

This clonotype has a handful of counts. The chain is built from TRBV29-1 and TRBJ2-3, with D perhaps TRBD2 (5 bases). The germline V gene encodes CDR1 SQVTM and CDR2 ANQGSEA. The V and J ends lost 7 bases and 0 bases respectively, with 17 bases between them. The CDR3 spans 15 residues. The CDR3 loop is CSADPPSGSTDTQYF. As DNA, the CDR3 is TGCAGCGCCGACCCCCCCAGCGGCAGCACAGATACGCAGTATTTT.

This clonotype was observed a few times. V and J are TRBV7-2 and TRBJ2-7; TRBD1 is a possible D gene (7 bases). The end of the DNA fits TRBJ2-5 better, so the J call may be wrong. The CDR3 has 15 amino acids. Germline CDR1 is SGHTA and CDR2 is FQGNSA. The CDR3 protein is CASSMSTSGGETQYF. CDR3 coding DNA: TGTGCCAGCAGCATGTCTACTTCAGGGGGGGAGACCCAGTACTTC.

The rearrangement uses TRBV4-1 and TRBJ2-3; 13 bases are a match to TRBD2. Unmatched junction bases numbered 1, after V lost 0 bases and J lost 1 base. The CDR3 spans 17 residues. Looked up from germline, CDR1 is MGHRA and CDR2 is YSYEKL. The CDR3 DNA follows: TGCGCCAGCAGCCAAGATGGGACTAGCGGGGGCACAGATACGCAGTATTTT. It codes for CASSQDGTSGGTDTQYF.

The chain recombines TRBV29-1 with TRBJ2-5; D is unclear. The V and J ends lost 0 bases and 2 bases respectively, with 4 bases between them. CDR3 length equals 12 residues. Germline values: CDR1 SQVTM, CDR2 ANQGSEA. CDR3 DNA: TGCAGCGTTGAAGAGCTTCAAGAGACCCAGTACTTC. Translation gives CSVEELQETQYF.

V and J are TRBV5-1 and TRBJ2-5; maybe TRBD2 (6 bases). Gene TRBJ2-7 matches the end of the DNA better, so the J call may be wrong. The CDR3 is 14 amino acids. Germline lookup yields CDR1 SGHRS and CDR2 YFSETQ. CDR3 nucleotide sequence: TGCGTCTCAAAAGGAGGACTGGCCGGGGGCGAGCAGTACTTC. It specifies CVSKGGLAGGEQYF.

The V and J genes are TRBV5-1 and TRBJ2-5, with TRBD1 matching over 9 bases. V lost 4 bases, J lost 5 bases, and 9 bases stayed unmatched. The CDR3 sequence is 15 residues long. Germline lookup yields CDR1 SGHRS and CDR2 YFSETQ. CDR3 nucleotides: TGCGCCAGCAGCCCCAGAACAGGGGGCAGGGAGACCCAGTACTTC. This gives the protein CASSPRTGGRETQYF.

A few counts support this clonotype. CDR3 sequence reads: CSAWGLAGVPYEQYF. CDR3 coding DNA: TGCAGCGCCTGGGGACTAGCGGGAGTGCCCTACGAGCAGTACTTC. The chain carries TRBV29-1 and TRBJ2-7, with 14 positions matching TRBD2. The CDR3 is made up of 15 amino acids. CDR1 SQVTM and CDR2 ANQGSEA come from the germline V gene. The V and J ends lost 7 bases and 2 bases, in that order; junction bases with no gene match: 7.

The genes are TRBV6-5 and TRBJ2-5; a weak D match, TRBD1 (6 bases). Trimming took off 6 bases at V and 11 bases at J, with 16 bases between the two ends. The CDR3 loop spans 12 amino acids. Germline CDR1 MNHEY, CDR2 SVGAGI. CDR3 sequence: CASSTTEGEQYF. The CDR3 DNA reads TGTGCCAGCAGCACGACAGAGGGGGAGCAGTACTTC.

CDR3 region: CASSTRPLYEQYF. In DNA form, the CDR3 reads TGTGCCAGCAGCACTAGACCCCTCTACGAGCAGTACTTC. This rearrangement joins TRBV9 to TRBJ2-7, with D maybe TRBD2 (5 bases). This CDR3 comprises 13 residues. CDR1 and CDR2 from the germline V gene are SGDLS and YYNGEE. Between the trimmed V and J ends, which lost 4 bases and 3 bases, there was a span of 11 bases. The full variable domain, completed using reference TRBV9 and TRBJ2-7, is DSGVTQTPKHLITATGQRVTLRCSPRSGDLSVYWYQQSLDQGLQFLIQYYNGEERAKGNILERFSAQQFPDLHSELNLSSLELGDSALYFCASSTRPLYEQYFGPGTRLTVT.

This clonotype was seen a single time. This sequence joins TRBV6-2 or TRBV6-3 and TRBJ2-4, with D possibly being TRBD1 or TRBD2 (5 bases each). There are 12 residues in the CDR3. V shed 2 bases and J shed 15 bases, with 14 bases lying between them. Per germline, CDR1 MNHEY and CDR2 SVGEGT. The CDR3 sequence is CASSYKDSRGYF. For the CDR3, the DNA is TGTGCCAGCAGTTACAAGGACTCGAGGGGGTACTTC.